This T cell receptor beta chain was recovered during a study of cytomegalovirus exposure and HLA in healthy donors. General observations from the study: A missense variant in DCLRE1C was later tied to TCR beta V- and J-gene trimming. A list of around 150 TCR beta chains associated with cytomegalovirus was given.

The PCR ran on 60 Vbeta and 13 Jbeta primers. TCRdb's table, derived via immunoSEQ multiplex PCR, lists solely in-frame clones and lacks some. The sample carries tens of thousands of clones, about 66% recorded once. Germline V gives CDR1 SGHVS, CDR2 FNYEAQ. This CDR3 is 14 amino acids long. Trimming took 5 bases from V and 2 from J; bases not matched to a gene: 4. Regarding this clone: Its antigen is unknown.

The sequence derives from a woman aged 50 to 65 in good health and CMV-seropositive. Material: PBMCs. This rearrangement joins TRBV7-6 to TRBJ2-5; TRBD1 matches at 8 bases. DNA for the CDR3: TGTGCCAGCAGCCTCCGGACAGGGCAAGAGACCCAGTACTTC. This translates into CASSLRTGQETQYF.